The 12 T cell receptor beta chains given below trace back to one sample, sequenced in a study of neurological immune-mediated disorders. TCRdb recomputed calls from the 5' RACE reads with MiXCR, one row per CDR3 protein. Of some 76,000 distinct CDR3 sequences listed, 2.5% to 4% are singletons. The sample consisted of PBMCs. Receptor source: a woman between 50 and 59 years old with multiple sclerosis.

This clonotype was counted many times. J is TRBJ1-1 and V is TRBV19; perhaps TRBD1 as D (6 bases). Germline CDR1 LNHDA, CDR2 SQIVND (reference sequence). V lost 8 bases to trimming and J lost 0 bases, with 16 bases between them. This CDR3 has 15 amino acids. The CDR3 DNA is TGTGCCAGTGCGGCCAGGGGAACCTTGAACACTGAAGCTTTCTTT. It translates to CASAARGTLNTEAFF.

The sample holds many counts of this clonotype. V is TRBV5-5 and J is TRBJ1-1; D remains ambiguous. V dropped 2 bases and J dropped 2 bases, with 16 bases sitting between them. Germline CDR1 and CDR2: SGHKS and YYEKEE (reference sequence). The CDR3 is made up of 16 amino acids. The CDR3, as DNA: TGTGCCAGCAGCTTTCGACTGATCCAGGACAACACTGAAGCTTTCTTT. This translates into CASSFRLIQDNTEAFF.

At least ten counts were recorded for this clonotype. The chain links TRBV12-3 or TRBV12-4 to TRBJ2-1; 12 positions agree with TRBD2. Germline trimming cut 2 bases from V and 9 bases from J; bases unmatched to any gene: 5. The CDR3 length is 15 residues. CDR3 protein: CASSLLAGGAGEQFF. The CDR3 DNA is TGTGCCAGCAGTTTACTAGCGGGAGGGGCCGGTGAGCAGTTCTTC.

Turning to this clonotype: This may arise from a read error, as a much more abundant clone is one base away. The chain employs TRBV10-3 and TRBJ1-3, with D unresolved. The CDR3 length is 15 residues. The germline V gene has CDR1 ENHRY and CDR2 SYGVKD. The germline V and J ends were trimmed by 6 bases and 0 bases, with 12 bases remaining between them. In DNA, the CDR3 is TGTGCCATCAGCCAACAGACTAACTCTGGAAACACCATATATTTT. Its protein is CAISQQTNSGNTIYF.

This clonotype was counted at least ten times. This sequence joins TRBV11-3 and TRBJ1-1; D not certain. CDR1 is SGHNT, CDR2 YENEEA, per germline. V lost 2 bases and J 6 bases, leaving 13 bases between the germline ends. The CDR3 sequence is 14 residues long. As DNA, the CDR3 is TGTGCCAGCAGCTTAATTGGGATCCGGCCTGAAGCTTTCTTT. It specifies CASSLIGIRPEAFF.

About this clonotype: A much more abundant neighbour one base away suggests this may be a read error. This chain connects TRBV20-1 to TRBJ1-5, with 8 bases matching TRBD1. Germline V gene lookup returns CDR1 DFQATT and CDR2 SNEGSKA (reference sequence). CDR3 length: 14 amino acids. Written as DNA, the CDR3 is TGCAGTGCTACGTGGGACAGGCTCCCGGAGCCCCAGAATTTT. Residues: CSATWDRLPEPQNF.

Points on this clonotype: A junction end diverges from the germline sequence, so it may reflect a read error. This rearrangement joins TRBV7-7 to TRBJ2-1; D remains ambiguous. The CDR3 spans 13 residues. CDR1 is SSHAT, CDR2 FNYEAQ, per germline (reference sequence). CDR3 DNA sequence: TGTGCTAGCAGCCTACACCAGGTGGATGAGCAGTTCTTC. Protein: CASSLHQVDEQFF.

This clonotype was seen at least ten times. This chain's CDR3 is CSASPGQLYYGYTF. CDR3 bases: TGCAGTGCTAGCCCGGGACAGCTTTACTATGGCTACACCTTC. The chain links TRBV20-1 to TRBJ1-2, with 7 nucleotides matching TRBD1. This CDR3 is 14 amino acids long. Trimming at V came to 3 bases and at J to 3 bases, leaving 7 bases not matched to a gene. Germline loops: CDR1 DFQATT, CDR2 SNEGSKA (reference sequence).

This clonotype showed up many times. This sequence joins TRBV7-2 and TRBJ2-1, with 9 positions matching TRBD2. The V and J ends lost 1 base and 8 bases, in that order; junction bases with no gene match: 3. CDR3 length equals 14 residues. CDR1 is SGHTA, CDR2 FQGNSA, per germline. CDR3 sequence (DNA): TGTGCCAGCAGCTTAGGGCTAGCGGGGCATGAGCAGTTCTTC. It translates to CASSLGLAGHEQFF.

This clonotype was counted at least ten times. J is TRBJ1-2 and V is TRBV20-1, with TRBD1 matching 8 bases. Per the germline V gene, CDR1 is DFQATT and CDR2 is SNEGSKA (reference sequence). The CDR3 contains 14 residues. V shed 6 bases and J 3 bases; nucleotides not matched to a gene: 9. In nucleotides, the CDR3 is TGCAGTGCGGGGGGACAGGACACCGACTATGGCTACACCTTC. The encoded protein is CSAGGQDTDYGYTF.

This clonotype was counted at least ten times. CDR3: CASSGRARGTGELFF. The CDR3 DNA follows: TGTGCCAGCAGCGGTAGAGCCAGGGGCACCGGGGAGCTGTTTTTT. V and J are TRBV5-6 and TRBJ2-2, with D possibly TRBD1 on 6 matching bases. V dropped 4 bases and J dropped 4 bases, with 14 bases sitting between them. Germline CDR1 reads SGHDT; CDR2 reads YYEEEE. The CDR3 is 15 amino acids.

This clonotype was detected ten times or more. This chain joins TRBV18 and TRBJ2-1, with 7 nucleotides matching TRBD2. V was pared by 4 bases and J by 12 bases, with 12 bases of the junction left unmatched. CDR3 length: 14 residues. In germline, CDR1 is KGHSH, CDR2 LQKENI. The CDR3 is CASSHDYAGVSQFF. The CDR3 region has the DNA TGTGCCAGCTCACACGATTATGCGGGGGTGTCGCAGTTCTTC.